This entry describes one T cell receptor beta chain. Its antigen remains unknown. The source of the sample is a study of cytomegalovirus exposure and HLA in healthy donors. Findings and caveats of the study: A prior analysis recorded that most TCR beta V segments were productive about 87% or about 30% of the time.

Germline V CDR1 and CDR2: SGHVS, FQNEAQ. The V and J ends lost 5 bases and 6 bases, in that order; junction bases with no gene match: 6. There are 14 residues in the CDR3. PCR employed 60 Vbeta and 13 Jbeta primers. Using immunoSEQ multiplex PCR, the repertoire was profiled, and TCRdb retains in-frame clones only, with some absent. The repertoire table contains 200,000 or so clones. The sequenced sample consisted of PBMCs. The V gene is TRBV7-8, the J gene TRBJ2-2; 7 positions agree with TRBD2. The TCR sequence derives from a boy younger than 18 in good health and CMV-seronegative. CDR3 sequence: CASSPHGGAGELFF. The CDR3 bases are TGTGCCAGCAGCCCCCATGGGGGGGCCGGGGAGCTGTTTTTT.